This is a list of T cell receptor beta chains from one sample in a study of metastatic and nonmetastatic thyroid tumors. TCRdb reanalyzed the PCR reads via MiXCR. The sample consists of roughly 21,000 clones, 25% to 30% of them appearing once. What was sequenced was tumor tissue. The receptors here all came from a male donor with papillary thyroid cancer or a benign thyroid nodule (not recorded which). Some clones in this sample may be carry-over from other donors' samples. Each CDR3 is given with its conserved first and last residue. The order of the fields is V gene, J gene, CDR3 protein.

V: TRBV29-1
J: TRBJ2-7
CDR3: CSATRGSDSGGQYF

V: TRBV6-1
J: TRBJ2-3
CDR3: CASSLGAVGTDTQYF

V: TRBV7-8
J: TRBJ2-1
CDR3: CASSLGTAMNEQFF

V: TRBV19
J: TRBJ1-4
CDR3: CASSSGTGEEKLFF

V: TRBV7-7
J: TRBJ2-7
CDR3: CASSPDSGEQYF

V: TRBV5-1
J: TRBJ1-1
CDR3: CASSLAVGEAFF

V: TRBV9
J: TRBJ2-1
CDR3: CASSSLTSGRESEQFF

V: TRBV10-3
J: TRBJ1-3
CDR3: CAISGDSSGNTIYF

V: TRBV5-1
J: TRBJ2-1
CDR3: CASSLVGDNEQFF

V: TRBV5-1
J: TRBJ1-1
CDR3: CASSLGGNTEAFF

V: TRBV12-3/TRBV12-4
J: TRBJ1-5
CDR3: CASSVSWQPRHF

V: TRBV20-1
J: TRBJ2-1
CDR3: CSAEKAGGPYNEQFF

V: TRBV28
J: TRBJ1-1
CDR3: CASSLPVNTEAFF

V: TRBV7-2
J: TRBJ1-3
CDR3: CASSFHRVDTIYF

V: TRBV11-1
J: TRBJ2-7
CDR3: CASSSQGGTGVYEQYF

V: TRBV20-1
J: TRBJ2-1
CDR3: CSARVSSGRANEQFF

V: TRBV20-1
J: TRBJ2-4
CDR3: CSAGLNPTSLAKNIQYF

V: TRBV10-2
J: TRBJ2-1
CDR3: CASSRELGEQFF

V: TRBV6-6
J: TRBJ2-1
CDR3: CASSYHRGRRNEQFF

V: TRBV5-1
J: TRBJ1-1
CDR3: CASSPGGEAAEAFF

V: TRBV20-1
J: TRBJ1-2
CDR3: CSARGQGQLRFNYGYTF

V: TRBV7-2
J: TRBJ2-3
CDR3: CASRQPSGRPDTQYF

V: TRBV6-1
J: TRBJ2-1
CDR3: CASSPSGAGVWSYNEQFF

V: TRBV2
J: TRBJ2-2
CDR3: CASSELSGEVTGELFF

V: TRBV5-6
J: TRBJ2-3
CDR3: CASSYGTSGSDTQYF

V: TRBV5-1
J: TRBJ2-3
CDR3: CASIPSRGGSGDTQYF

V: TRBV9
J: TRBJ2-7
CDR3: CASSVREGRNSYEQYF

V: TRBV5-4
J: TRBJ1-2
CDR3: CASSFAVGDRANYGYTF

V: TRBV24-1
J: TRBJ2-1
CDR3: CATSPAGTYNEQFF

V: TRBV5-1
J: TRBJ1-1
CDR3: CASSLDDRGSLGAFF

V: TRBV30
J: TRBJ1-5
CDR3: CAWSVGPDQPQHF

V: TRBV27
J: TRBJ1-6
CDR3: CASKAGHGNSPLHF

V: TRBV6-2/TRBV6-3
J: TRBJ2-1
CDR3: CASSISGSSYKQQFF

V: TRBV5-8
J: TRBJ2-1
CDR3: CASSYPLSQGRSYNEQFF

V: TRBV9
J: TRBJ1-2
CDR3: CASSVGQGDGYTF

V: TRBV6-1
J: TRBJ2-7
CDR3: CASRQLAGSSYEQYF

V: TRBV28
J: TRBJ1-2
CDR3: CASSLTGQGVHGTF

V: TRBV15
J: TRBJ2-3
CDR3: CATSREELPDTQYF

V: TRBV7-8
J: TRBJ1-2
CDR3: CASSLNPTDSHGYTF

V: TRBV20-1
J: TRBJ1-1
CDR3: CSAPAHDMNTEAFF

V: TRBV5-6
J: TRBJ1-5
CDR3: CSSSYGGSGIYSNQPQHF